These 21 T cell receptor beta chains were sequenced from one sample in a study of blood T cell repertoires in COVID-19. Measured with immunoSEQ multiplex PCR; TCRdb has only the in-frame clones, and not every one. The sample contains approximately 300,000 clones, 70% to 90% of which appear only once. The sequenced material came from peripheral blood. All receptors come from a woman in her 50s with active or convalescent COVID-19.

The chain joins TRBV6-2 or TRBV6-3 to TRBJ2-3, with 7 bases lining up with TRBD2. Losses at the gene ends were 5 bases for V and 9 bases for J; bases not matched to a gene: 8. Germline lookup yields CDR1 MNHEY and CDR2 SVGEGT. The CDR3 extends over 13 amino acids. In nucleotides, the CDR3 is TGTGCCAGCAGTCCCTACGGACTAGGCACGCAGTATTTT. Protein sequence: CASSPYGLGTQYF.

V and J are TRBV2 and TRBJ2-7; D is undetermined. Germline V gives CDR1 SNHLY, CDR2 FYNNEI. V was cut by 2 bases and J by 3 bases, with 2 bases left in between. The CDR3 is 11 amino acids. The CDR3 sequence is CASSERYEQYF. CDR3 nucleotides: TGTGCCAGCAGTGAACGCTACGAGCAGTACTTC. The full variable domain, in which reference TRBV2 and TRBJ2-7 provide the parts outside the CDR3, is EPEVTQTPSHQVTQMGQEVILRCVPISNHLYFYWYRQILGQKVEFLVSFYNNEISEKSEIFDDQFSVERPDGSNFTLKIRSTKLEDSAMYFCASSERYEQYFGPGTRLTVT.

This clone was picked up a small number of times. The chain links TRBV2 to TRBJ2-2; TRBD2 aligns across 8 bases. Germline CDR1 reads SNHLY; CDR2 reads FYNNEI. CDR3 size: 14 residues. The V segment lost 4 bases and the J segment 6 bases; nucleotides outside the gene matches: 4. The CDR3 DNA follows: TGTGCCAGCAGTGCTAGCGGGCGTCCCGGGGAGCTGTTTTTT. Translating it yields CASSASGRPGELFF.

This rearrangement joins TRBV27 to TRBJ1-1; a weak D match, TRBD1 (5 bases). This CDR3 contains 14 residues. V dropped 7 bases and J dropped 4 bases, with 16 bases sitting between them. From germline, CDR1 is MNHEY and CDR2 SMNVEV (reference sequence). The CDR3: CASTRGGAGTEAFF. CDR3 DNA sequence: TGTGCCAGCACGCGGGGTGGGGCTGGCACTGAAGCTTTCTTT.

This rearrangement joins TRBV7-3 to TRBJ2-5, with D perhaps TRBD2 (5 bases). Germline CDR1 SGHTA, CDR2 FQGTGA. The germline V and J ends were trimmed by 1 base and 5 bases, with 8 bases remaining between them. CDR3 length equals 13 residues. Written as DNA, the CDR3 is TGTGCCAGCAGCTTAAGTTCGGGGGAGACCCAGTACTTC. Its protein product is CASSLSSGETQYF.

The chain employs TRBV21-1 and TRBJ1-1; the D call of TRBD1 is as the table states it, not checked on the DNA. TRBV21-1 is termed a pseudogene. CDR3 length: 16 residues. For the CDR3, the DNA is TGTGCCAGCAGCAAAGCGCAGTCCTGGGGGCTTGGTGAAGCTTTCTTT. Its protein product is CASSKAQSWGLGEAFF.

This clone has a single count. The V and J genes are TRBV7-9 and TRBJ2-3; the match to TRBD1 covers 9 bases. V dropped 5 bases and J dropped 5; count of bases not matched to a gene: 5. Germline V gives CDR1 SEHNR, CDR2 FQNEAQ (reference sequence). This CDR3 has 14 residues. The CDR3, as DNA: TGTGCCAGCAGCCACAGGGGGCTGCGAGATACGCAGTATTTT. Translated, it gives CASSHRGLRDTQYF.

The table lists this clone with a count of one. The V call is TRBV12-3 or TRBV12-4, the J call TRBJ1-5; D might be TRBD1 (5 bases). Trimming took 3 bases from V and 4 from J, leaving 7 bases between them. This CDR3 contains 13 residues. CDR3 sequence (DNA): TGTGCCAGCAGTTTGAGACAGAATCAGCCCCAGCATTTT. Translated, it gives CASSLRQNQPQHF.

The V call is TRBV6-5, the J call TRBJ2-2; D call uncertain. Germline CDR1 and CDR2: MNHEY and SVGAGI. The CDR3 is made up of 15 amino acids. Trimming took 4 bases from V and 0 from J, leaving 9 bases between them. The CDR3 region is CASSSRLSNTGELFF. The CDR3, as DNA: TGTGCCAGCAGTTCGAGACTTTCGAACACCGGGGAGCTGTTTTTT.

This chain uses TRBV5-4 with TRBJ2-1; the match to TRBD2 covers 7 bases. The germline V gene encodes CDR1 SGHNT and CDR2 YYREEE (reference sequence). V shed 0 bases, J shed 2 bases, and the junction held 8 bases outside the gene matches. This CDR3 is 17 amino acids long. The CDR3 nucleotides are TGTGCCAGCAGCTTGGAAGGAGGGAGGGCTACCTACAATGAGCAGTTCTTC. Translated: CASSLEGGRATYNEQFF.

The chain recombines TRBV12-5 with TRBJ2-3; 7 nucleotides match TRBD2. The germline V gene encodes CDR1 LGHNT and CDR2 FRNRAP. The V segment lost 2 bases and the J segment 1 base; nucleotides outside the gene matches: 6. The CDR3 is 16 amino acids. The CDR3 DNA is TGTGCTAGTGGTTTGTTGATAACTAGCGGCACAGATACGCAGTATTTT. Translated: CASGLLITSGTDTQYF.

The chain couples TRBV5-1 to TRBJ1-1, with a tentative D call TRBD1 (5 bases). V lost 0 bases and J 4 bases, leaving 16 bases between the germline ends. The CDR3 runs 16 residues. Germline V lookup: CDR1 SGHRS, CDR2 YFSETQ. This chain's CDR3 is CASSLVPSGGGTEAFF. In nucleotides, the CDR3 is TGCGCCAGCAGCTTGGTTCCCTCGGGCGGGGGCACTGAAGCTTTCTTT. The entire variable domain, with the rest obtained from reference TRBV5-1 and TRBJ1-1, is as follows: KAGVTQTPRYLIKTRGQQVTLSCSPISGHRSVSWYQQTPGQGLQFLFEYFSETQRNKGNFPGRFSGRQFSNSRSEMNVSTLELGDSALYLCASSLVPSGGGTEAFFGQGTRLTVV.

The V call is TRBV19, the J call TRBJ2-3; D might be TRBD1 (6 bases). Between the trimmed V and J ends, which lost 7 bases and 0 bases, there was a span of 17 bases. This CDR3 is built from 16 residues. Germline V lookup: CDR1 LNHDA, CDR2 SQIVND (reference sequence). The CDR3 DNA is TGTGCCAGTACTGACACGGACAGCTCTAGCACAGATACGCAGTATTTT. The encoded protein is CASTDTDSSSTDTQYF.

The V gene is TRBV6-5, the J gene TRBJ2-7; 11 positions agree with TRBD1. Looked up from germline, CDR1 is MNHEY and CDR2 is SVGAGI. This CDR3 is 13 amino acids long. The J segment lost 6 bases and the V segment lost 8 bases, leaving 6 bases of the junction unmatched. CDR3 protein: CASGGTGGGEQYF. The CDR3 DNA reads as TGTGCCAGCGGCGGGACAGGGGGGGGCGAGCAGTACTTC.

J is TRBJ1-2 and V is TRBV28; 8 bases agree with TRBD1. The CDR3 totals 14 residues. Per the germline V gene, CDR1 is MDHEN and CDR2 is SYDVKM. V lost 4 bases and J lost 5; bases outside the gene matches: 6. The CDR3 here is CASSSGQGGYGYTF. CDR3 sequence (DNA): TGTGCCAGCAGTTCCGGACAGGGTGGGTATGGCTACACCTTC.

The rearrangement joins TRBV5-1 to TRBJ2-1; D is ambiguous. CDR1 is SGHRS and CDR2 is YFSETQ in the germline V gene. The CDR3 is 14 amino acids. V was trimmed by 0 bases and J by 5 bases, leaving 9 bases between them. The CDR3 coding sequence is TGCGCCAGCAGCTTGGATCGCAGAAACAATGAGCAGTTCTTC. Translation: CASSLDRRNNEQFF. Full variable domain (missing parts from reference TRBV5-1 and TRBJ2-1): KAGVTQTPRYLIKTRGQQVTLSCSPISGHRSVSWYQQTPGQGLQFLFEYFSETQRNKGNFPGRFSGRQFSNSRSEMNVSTLELGDSALYLCASSLDRRNNEQFFGPGTRLTVL.

Worth noting for this clone: At one end the junction does not follow the germline gene, possibly because of a read error. V gene TRBV10-2 combines with J gene TRBJ2-1; possibly TRBD2 for D (6 bases). The CDR3 sequence is 13 residues long. CDR1 is WSHSY, CDR2 SAAADI, per germline. The chain's CDR3 is CASSWTKYNEQLF. The CDR3 DNA sequence: TGCGCCAGCAGTTGGACTAAGTACAATGAGCAGCTCTTC.

The V and J genes are TRBV5-8 and TRBJ2-3, with 7 bases identical to TRBD2. The CDR3 spans 15 residues. Trimming removed 4 bases from V and 0 bases from J; junction bases left unmatched: 5. Germline CDR1 reads SGHTS; CDR2 reads YDEGEE. The CDR3 sequence is CASSPGLYSTDTQYF. The CDR3 DNA follows: TGTGCCAGCAGCCCGGGACTATATAGCACAGATACGCAGTATTTT.

The chain joins TRBV19 to TRBJ2-4; TRBD1 aligns across 9 bases. The V segment lost 5 bases and the J segment 2 bases; nucleotides outside the gene matches: 16. The CDR3 is 19 residues long. The germline CDR1 and CDR2 sequences are LNHDA and SQIVND (reference sequence). CDR3 protein: CASSGEAFTGGGTKNIQYF. CDR3 nucleotides: TGTGCCAGTAGTGGAGAGGCCTTTACAGGGGGCGGAACCAAAAACATTCAGTACTTC.

The genes are TRBV6-5 and TRBJ1-2; the D gene is possibly TRBD1 (5 bases). V dropped 6 bases and J dropped 3 bases, with 11 bases sitting between them. The CDR3 is made up of 13 amino acids. Per germline, CDR1 MNHEY and CDR2 SVGAGI. CDR3 sequence (DNA): TGTGCCAGCAGAACAGGACCGTACTATGGCTACACCTTC. Protein sequence: CASRTGPYYGYTF.

This sequence joins TRBV7-9 and TRBJ2-3; 8 nucleotides line up with TRBD2. CDR1 is SEHNR, CDR2 FQNEAQ, per germline (reference sequence). The CDR3 totals 15 residues. V trimming: 2 bases; J trimming: 6 bases; junction bases outside the gene matches: 7. The CDR3 spells CASSLLGTRSDTQYF. CDR3 bases: TGTGCCAGCAGCTTATTAGGGACTAGGTCCGATACGCAGTATTTT.